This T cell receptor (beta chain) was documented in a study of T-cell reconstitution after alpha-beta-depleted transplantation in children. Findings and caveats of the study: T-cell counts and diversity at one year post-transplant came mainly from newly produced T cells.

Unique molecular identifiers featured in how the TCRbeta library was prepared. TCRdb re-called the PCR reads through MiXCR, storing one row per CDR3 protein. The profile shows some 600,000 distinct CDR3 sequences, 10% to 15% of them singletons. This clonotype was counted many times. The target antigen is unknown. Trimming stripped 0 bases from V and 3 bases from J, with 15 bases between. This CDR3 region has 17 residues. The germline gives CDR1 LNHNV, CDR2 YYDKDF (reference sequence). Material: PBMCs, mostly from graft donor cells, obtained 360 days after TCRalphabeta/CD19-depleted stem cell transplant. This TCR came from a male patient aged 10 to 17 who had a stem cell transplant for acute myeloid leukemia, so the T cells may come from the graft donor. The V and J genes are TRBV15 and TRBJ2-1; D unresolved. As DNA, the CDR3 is TGTGCCACCAGCAGAGATATAATAGGACCCTACTACAATGAGCAGTTCTTC. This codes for CATSRDIIGPYYNEQFF. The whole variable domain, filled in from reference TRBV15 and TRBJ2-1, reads DAMVIQNPRYQVTQFGKPVTLSCSQTLNHNVMYWYQQKSSQAPKLLFHYYDKDFNNEADTPDNFQSRRPNTSFCFLDIRSPGLGDTAMYLCATSRDIIGPYYNEQFFGPGTRLTVL.